This T cell receptor (beta chain) was recovered during a study of T cells in Graves' hyperthyroidism and ophthalmopathy. Authors of the study amplified TCR beta CDR3 regions from RNA transcripts. In the first-round RT-PCR of the TCR CDR3, the HTBI primer set was used. MiXCR, applied by TCRdb to the multiplex PCR reads, yields one record per CDR3 protein. In the table there are about 500,000 distinct CDR3 sequences, about 15% of which are singletons. Diagnosis rested on symptoms, serum thyroxine and TRAb, thyroid ultrasound, and orbital computed tomography. This CDR3 region has 15 residues. Germline assignment: CDR1 SGDLS and CDR2 YYNGEE. Trimming removed 0 bases at V and 0 bases at J, with 7 bases between.

The genes are TRBV9 and TRBJ1-3, with D unclear. Material for sequencing was blood. This TCR derives from a woman in her late teens or twenties with Graves' ophthalmopathy. The CDR3 loop is CASSVEDPSGNTIYF. In DNA, the CDR3 is TGTGCCAGCAGCGTAGAGGATCCCTCTGGAAACACCATATATTTT.